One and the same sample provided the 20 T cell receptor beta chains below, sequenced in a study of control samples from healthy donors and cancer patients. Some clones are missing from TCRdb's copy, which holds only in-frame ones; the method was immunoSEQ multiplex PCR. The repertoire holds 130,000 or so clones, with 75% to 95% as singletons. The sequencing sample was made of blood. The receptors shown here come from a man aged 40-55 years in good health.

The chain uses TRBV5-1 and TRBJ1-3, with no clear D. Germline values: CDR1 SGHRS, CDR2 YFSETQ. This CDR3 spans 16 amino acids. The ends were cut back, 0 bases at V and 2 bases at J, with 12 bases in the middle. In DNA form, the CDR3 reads TGCGCCAGCAGCTTGGATCTCAGTTTCACTGGAAACACCATATATTTT. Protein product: CASSLDLSFTGNTIYF.

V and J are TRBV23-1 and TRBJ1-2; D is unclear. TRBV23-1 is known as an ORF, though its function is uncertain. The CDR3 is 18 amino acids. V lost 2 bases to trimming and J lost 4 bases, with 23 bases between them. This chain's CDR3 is CASSQISQPTQSIYGYTF. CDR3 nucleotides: TGCGCCAGCAGTCAAATTAGTCAACCCACCCAGTCCATCTATGGCTACACCTTC.

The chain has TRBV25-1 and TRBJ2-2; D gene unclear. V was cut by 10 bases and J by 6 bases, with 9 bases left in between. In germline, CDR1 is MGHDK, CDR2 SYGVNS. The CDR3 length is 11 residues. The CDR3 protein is CATPGSGELFF. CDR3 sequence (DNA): TGTGCCACCCCCGGATCCGGGGAGCTGTTTTTT. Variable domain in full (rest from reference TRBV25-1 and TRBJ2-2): EADIYQTPRYLVIGTGKKITLECSQTMGHDKMYWYQQDPGMELHLIHYSYGVNSTEKGDLSSESTVSRIRTEHFPLTLESARPSHTSQYLCATPGSGELFFGEGSRLTVL.

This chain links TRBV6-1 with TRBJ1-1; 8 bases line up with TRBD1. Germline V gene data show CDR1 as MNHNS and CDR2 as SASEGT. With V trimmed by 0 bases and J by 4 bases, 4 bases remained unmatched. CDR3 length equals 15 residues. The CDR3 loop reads CASSEARGLVTEAFF. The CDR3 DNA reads TGTGCCAGCAGTGAAGCCAGGGGGCTGGTCACTGAAGCTTTCTTT.

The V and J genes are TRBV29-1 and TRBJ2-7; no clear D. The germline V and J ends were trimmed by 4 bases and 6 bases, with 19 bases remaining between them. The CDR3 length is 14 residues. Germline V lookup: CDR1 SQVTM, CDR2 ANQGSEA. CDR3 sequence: CSVGVSTDGLEQYF. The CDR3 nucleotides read TGCAGCGTTGGAGTATCTACGGATGGCCTCGAGCAGTACTTC.

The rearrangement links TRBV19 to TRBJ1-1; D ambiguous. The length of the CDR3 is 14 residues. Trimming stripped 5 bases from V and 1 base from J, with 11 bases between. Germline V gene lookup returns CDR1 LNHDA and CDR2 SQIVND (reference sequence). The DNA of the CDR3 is TGTGCCAGTAGTCTCTCCGCTGGGAACACTGAAGCTTTCTTT. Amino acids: CASSLSAGNTEAFF.

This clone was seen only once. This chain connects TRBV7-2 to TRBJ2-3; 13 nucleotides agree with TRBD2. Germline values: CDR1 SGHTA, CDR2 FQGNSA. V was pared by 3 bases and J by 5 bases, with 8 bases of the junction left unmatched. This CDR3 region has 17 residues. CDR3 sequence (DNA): TGTGCCAGCAGCTTCACCCGAACTAGCGGGGGGGAAGATACGCAGTATTTT. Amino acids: CASSFTRTSGGEDTQYF.

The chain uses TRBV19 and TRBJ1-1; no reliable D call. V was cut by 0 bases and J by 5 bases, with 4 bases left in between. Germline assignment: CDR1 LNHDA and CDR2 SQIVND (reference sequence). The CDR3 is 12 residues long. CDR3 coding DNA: TGTGCCAGTAGTATAGATAGGACTGAAGCTTTCTTT. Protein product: CASSIDRTEAFF.

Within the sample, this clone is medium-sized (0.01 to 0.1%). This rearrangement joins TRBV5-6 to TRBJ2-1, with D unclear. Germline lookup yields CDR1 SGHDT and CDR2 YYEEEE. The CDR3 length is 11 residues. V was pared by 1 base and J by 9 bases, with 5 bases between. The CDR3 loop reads CASSLQSEQFF. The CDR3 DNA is TGTGCCAGCAGCTTGCAGTCTGAGCAGTTCTTC.

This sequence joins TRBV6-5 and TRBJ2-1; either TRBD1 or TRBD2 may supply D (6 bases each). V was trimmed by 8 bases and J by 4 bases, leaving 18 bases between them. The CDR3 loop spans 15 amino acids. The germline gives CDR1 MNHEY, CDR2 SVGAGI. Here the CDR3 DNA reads TGTGCCAGCTCCACGGCCCCGGGGGCGTACAATGAGCAGTTCTTC. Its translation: CASSTAPGAYNEQFF.

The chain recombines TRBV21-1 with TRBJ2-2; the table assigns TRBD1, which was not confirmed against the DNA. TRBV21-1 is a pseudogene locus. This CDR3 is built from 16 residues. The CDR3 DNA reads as TGTGCCAGCAGGAGTAGGGGGCGCAAGGACACCGGGGAGCTGTTTTTT. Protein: CASRSRGRKDTGELFF.

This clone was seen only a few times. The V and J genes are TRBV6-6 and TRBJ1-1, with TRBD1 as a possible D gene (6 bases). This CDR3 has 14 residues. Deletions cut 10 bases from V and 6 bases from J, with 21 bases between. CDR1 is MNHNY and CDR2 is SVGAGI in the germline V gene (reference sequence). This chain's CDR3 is CATGGGGGRPEAFF. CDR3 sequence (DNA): TGTGCCACCGGGGGGGGCGGAGGACGGCCTGAAGCTTTCTTT.

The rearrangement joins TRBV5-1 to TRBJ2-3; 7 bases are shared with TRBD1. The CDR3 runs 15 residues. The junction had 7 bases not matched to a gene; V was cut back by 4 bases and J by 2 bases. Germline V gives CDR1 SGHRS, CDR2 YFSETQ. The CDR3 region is CASSLGQTYTDTQYF. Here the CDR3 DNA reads TGCGCCAGCAGCCTGGGACAGACCTACACAGATACGCAGTATTTT.

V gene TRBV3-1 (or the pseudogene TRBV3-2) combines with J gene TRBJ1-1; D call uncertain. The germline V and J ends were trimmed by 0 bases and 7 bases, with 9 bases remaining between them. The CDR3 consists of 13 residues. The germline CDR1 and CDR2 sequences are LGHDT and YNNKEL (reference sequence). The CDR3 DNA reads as TGTGCCAGCAGCCAAGATCAGAAGGGTGAAGCTTTCTTT. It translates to CASSQDQKGEAFF.

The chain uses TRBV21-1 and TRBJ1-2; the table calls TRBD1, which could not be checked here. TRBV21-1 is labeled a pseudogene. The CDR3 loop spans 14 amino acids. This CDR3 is CARGTAIANYGYTF. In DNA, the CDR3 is TGTGCCAGGGGGACAGCGATAGCTAACTATGGCTACACCTTC.

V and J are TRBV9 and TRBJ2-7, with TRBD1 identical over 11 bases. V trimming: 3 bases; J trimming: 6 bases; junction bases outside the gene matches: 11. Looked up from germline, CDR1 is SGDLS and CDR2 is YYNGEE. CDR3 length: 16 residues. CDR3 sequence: CASSAHPGQGVGEQYF. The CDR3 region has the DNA TGTGCCAGCAGCGCTCATCCGGGACAGGGGGTAGGCGAGCAGTACTTC.

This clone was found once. The CDR3 here is CASGWSPDRKEMGYTF. CDR3 coding DNA: TGCGCCAGCGGTTGGTCCCCTGACAGAAAGGAGATGGGCTACACCTTC. The chain recombines TRBV4-1 with TRBJ1-2, with a tentative D call TRBD1 (5 bases). With 8 bases removed from V and 8 bases from J, the gap between germline ends came to 27 bases. Germline V CDR1 and CDR2: MGHRA, YSYEKL. This CDR3 has 16 amino acids.

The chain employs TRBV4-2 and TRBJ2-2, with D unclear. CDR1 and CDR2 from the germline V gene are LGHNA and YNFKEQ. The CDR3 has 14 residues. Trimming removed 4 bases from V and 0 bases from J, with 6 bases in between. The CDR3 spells CASSLQTNTGELFF. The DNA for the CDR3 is TGTGCCAGCAGCCTTCAAACGAACACCGGGGAGCTGTTTTTT.

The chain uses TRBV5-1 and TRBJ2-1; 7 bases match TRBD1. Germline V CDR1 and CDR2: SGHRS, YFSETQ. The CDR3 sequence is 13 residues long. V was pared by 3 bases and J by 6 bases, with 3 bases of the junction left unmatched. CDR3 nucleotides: TGCGCCAGCAGCTATACAGGGGTCAATGAGCAGTTCTTC. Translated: CASSYTGVNEQFF.

The CDR3 DNA reads as TGTGCCAGCAGCCTACGACGAACTGAAGCTTTCTTT. Protein product: CASSLRRTEAFF. This chain uses TRBV11-2 with TRBJ1-1; D remains ambiguous. V lost 5 bases and J 5 bases, leaving 9 bases between the germline ends. This CDR3 spans 12 amino acids. Germline V lookup: CDR1 SGHAT, CDR2 FQNNGV.